Presented here are 2 T cell receptor beta chains from one specimen sequenced in a study of blood T cell repertoires in COVID-19. Profiled with immunoSEQ multiplex PCR; TCRdb holds only in-frame clones, not every one. The sample includes roughly 180,000 clones, about 76% seen only once; the top ten take 8.6%. Material for sequencing was peripheral blood. The receptors were sampled from a woman aged 45 to 65 with active or convalescent COVID-19.

CDR3 coding DNA: TGTGCCAGCAGCTTGGGCAGGGTGAACACTGAAGCTTTCTTT. Its protein product is CASSLGRVNTEAFF. This rearrangement joins TRBV7-2 to TRBJ1-1, with D perhaps TRBD1 (5 bases). This CDR3 has 14 residues. V lost 3 bases and J lost 0, with 8 bases in between. Germline assignment: CDR1 SGHTA and CDR2 FQGNSA.

The chain uses TRBV28 and TRBJ1-1; 8 bases agree with TRBD1. CDR3 size: 14 residues. J gave up 6 bases and V 5 bases, and 8 bases lay outside the gene matches. The V gene's germline CDR1 is MDHEN and CDR2 SYDVKM. CDR3 nucleotides: TGTGCCAGCAGTACTGACAGGGGTCGGGCTGAAGCTTTCTTT. It is translated as CASSTDRGRAEAFF.